A selection of T cell receptor beta chains follows, all from one sample in a study of blood T cell repertoires in COVID-19. Using immunoSEQ multiplex PCR, the repertoire was profiled, and TCRdb retains in-frame clones only, with some absent. The data hold about 11,000 clones, with over 70% observed a single time. The sequenced material came from peripheral blood. The receptor source for this set is a human donor in a cohort sampled during active COVID-19. CDR3s include the opening cysteine and the closing phenylalanine or tryptophan. D genes are given only for firm matches. Some rows mark clone size as missing; the rest say once, few, many or name a class of expanded clone.

v_gene,j_gene,d_gene,abundance,CDR3aa,CDR3nt
TRBV5-1,TRBJ2-5,TRBD1,.,CASSFSGGETQYF,TGCGCCAGCAGCTTTTCAGGGGGAGAGACCCAGTACTTC
TRBV5-1,TRBJ1-1,TRBD1,.,CASSLGTGNTEAFF,TGCGCCAGCAGCCTAGGGACAGGGAACACTGAAGCTTTCTTT
TRBV7-8,TRBJ2-5,.,.,CASSPGTVQETQYF,TGTGCCAGCAGCCCCGGAACAGTCCAAGAGACCCAGTACTTC
TRBV29-1,TRBJ2-5,TRBD2,.,CSVTRGLAGFITGETQYF,TGCAGCGTTACCAGGGGTCTAGCGGGATTTATAACGGGGGAGACCCAGTACTTC
TRBV7-2,TRBJ1-5,TRBD1,.,CASSLTSGTGALQPQHF,TGTGCCAGCAGCCTCACATCCGGGACAGGGGCGCTTCAGCCCCAGCATTTT
TRBV27,TRBJ2-3,.,few,CASSLQDSSTDTQYF,TGTGCCAGCAGTTTACAGGACAGTAGCACAGATACGCAGTATTTT
TRBV7-9,TRBJ2-7,.,.,CASSLPGLAFYEQYF,TGTGCCAGCAGCCTCCCCGGACTCGCATTCTACGAGCAGTACTTC
TRBV27,TRBJ2-2,.,.,CASSFGTSNTGELFF,TGTGCCAGCAGTTTTGGGACTTCTAACACCGGGGAGCTGTTTTTT
TRBV7-6,TRBJ1-1,.,.,CASSEQAQMNTEAFF,TGTGCCAGCAGCGAACAGGCCCAGATGAACACTGAAGCTTTCTTT
TRBV11-3,TRBJ1-1,.,.,CASSAAGADTEAFF,TGTGCCAGCAGCGCCGCAGGGGCGGACACTGAAGCTTTCTTT
TRBV10-2,TRBJ2-3,TRBD1,.,CASSLGTATDTQYF,TGCGCCAGCAGTCTCGGGACAGCCACAGATACGCAGTATTTT
TRBV11-2,TRBJ2-1,TRBD1,few,CASSLERDRYNEQFF,TGTGCCAGCAGCTTAGAACGGGACAGATACAATGAGCAGTTCTTC
TRBV4-3,TRBJ2-5,TRBD1,.,CASSQGLGQGEETQYF,TGCGCCAGCAGCCAAGGCCTGGGACAGGGGGAAGAGACCCAGTACTTC